What follows describes a single T cell receptor (beta chain). This sample stems from a study of blood T cell repertoires in COVID-19. On the study more broadly: Acute and convalescent COVID-19 specimens originated in the United States, Italy and Spain. Sample material is recorded as cDNA or gDNA derived from T cells, B-cell-depleted T cells, or PBMCs.

This CDR3 contains 15 residues. Deletions cut 2 bases from V and 5 bases from J, with 11 bases between. Germline loops: CDR1 SGDLS, CDR2 YYNGEE. In the authors' workflow: The assay estimated nucleated cells by amplifying reference gene primers. Generated by immunoSEQ multiplex PCR, the TCRdb table keeps only in-frame clones and is missing some. V and J calls and clone size are given by that table; D and trimming were obtained from the DNA. The data show approximately 94,000 clones, around 85% seen once. This rearrangement joins TRBV9 to TRBJ1-6; no firm D call. Material for sequencing was peripheral blood. This receptor was obtained from a human donor in a cohort sampled during active COVID-19. In nucleotides, the CDR3 is TGTGCCAGCAGCGTGGCGGGAGGTGATAATTCACCCCTCCACTTT. The encoded protein is CASSVAGGDNSPLHF.